The rows below give T cell receptor beta chains drawn from one sample of a study of blood T cell repertoires in COVID-19. The data were produced by immunoSEQ multiplex PCR, yet TCRdb's version contains in-frame clones alone and is incomplete. The table lists around 300,000 clones, 89% of them singletons. The sequencing input was PBMCs or T cells enriched from blood (not recorded which). The origin of the receptors is a middle-aged woman who had recovered from COVID-19. The CDR3 runs from the conserved cysteine through the conserved F or W. A D gene is named only where the DNA matches it firmly. Expanded clones get a size class; other rows say once, few or many, or leave the size out.

J	V	D	size	DNA	CDR3
TRBJ2-7	TRBV5-5	NA	NA	TGTGCCAGCAGTCCGGCCCCGGGAGCATCCTACGAGCAGTACTTC	CASSPAPGASYEQYF
TRBJ1-6	TRBV7-8	NA	NA	TGTGCCAGCAGCCGAAACAGAGAACCCCTCCACTTT	CASSRNREPLHF
TRBJ1-2	TRBV25-1	TRBD1	NA	TGTGCCAGCAGTGTAGGAGGGGGCGGGCCGAACTATGGCTACACCTTC	CASSVGGGGPNYGYTF
TRBJ2-1	TRBV19	TRBD2	NA	TGTGCCAGTGCAGGTAGCGGGGCGAGCTCCTACAATGAGCAGTTCTTC	CASAGSGASSYNEQFF
TRBJ2-2	TRBV7-3	TRBD1	NA	TGTGCCAGCAGCCCCGGGACAGGGTCTATGCCCGGGGAGCTGTTTTTT	CASSPGTGSMPGELFF
TRBJ1-4	TRBV6-5	TRBD1	NA	TGTGCCAGCAGGGGCGGGACAGCGTCTAATGAAAAACTGTTTTTT	CASRGGTASNEKLFF
TRBJ2-2	TRBV4-2	TRBD2	NA	TGTGCCAGCAGCCAAGGAACGGCGGGGGGGCCGACCGGGGAGCTGTTTTTT	CASSQGTAGGPTGELFF
TRBJ2-5	TRBV19	TRBD1	NA	TGTGCCAGTAGTAGACAGGGGGCAGAGACCCAGTACTTC	CASSRQGAETQYF
TRBJ2-7	TRBV6-1	TRBD1	NA	TGTGCCAGCAGTGAGCCGGGACAGGACCCCTACGAGCAGTACTTC	CASSEPGQDPYEQYF
TRBJ2-4	TRBV5-8	TRBD2	NA	TGTGCCAGCACCCCAGGGACTAGCAGGAACATTCAGTACTTC	CASTPGTSRNIQYF
TRBJ1-3	TRBV19	TRBD1	NA	TGTGCCAGTAGTCGACTTCCGAGACAGGGGGAAAACACCATATATTTT	CASSRLPRQGENTIYF
TRBJ1-4	TRBV7-2	TRBD1	NA	TGTGCCAGCAGCAGACAGGGGAATGAAAAACTGTTTTTT	CASSRQGNEKLFF
TRBJ1-1	TRBV19	NA	NA	TGTGCCAGTAGTATGAGGTGGGTAGGGAGAGCCATGAACACTGAAGCTTTCTTT	CASSMRWVGRAMNTEAFF
TRBJ2-3	TRBV11-3	NA	NA	TGTGCCAGCAGCCCCACCGGAGATACGCAGTATTTT	CASSPTGDTQYF
TRBJ2-7	TRBV11-2	TRBD1	NA	TGTGCCAGCAGCTTCCCCTACGCGGGACAGGGGAAGACCTACGAGCAGTACTTC	CASSFPYAGQGKTYEQYF
TRBJ2-1	TRBV5-8	TRBD2	once	TGTGCCAGCAGCTTGGAATCACCGGGACTAGCGGGAGTATCTGGTGAGCAGTTCTTC	CASSLESPGLAGVSGEQFF
TRBJ1-3	TRBV27	NA	few	TGTGCCAGTAGGGGGTACTCTGGAAACACCATATATTTT	CASRGYSGNTIYF
TRBJ2-7	TRBV6-4	TRBD2	NA	TGTGCCAGCAGCGACGGGACTAGCGGGAGAAACTACGAGCAGTACTTC	CASSDGTSGRNYEQYF
TRBJ1-1	TRBV7-9	NA	NA	TGTGCCAGCAGCTCCAGGTCACAACAGGGTAAGGTTTTCGCTGAAGCTTTCTTT	CASSSRSQQGKVFAEAFF
TRBJ2-1	TRBV15	TRBD2	NA	TGTGCCACCAGCAGAGCCTGGGGACTAGCGGGGATTAATGAGCAGTTCTTC	CATSRAWGLAGINEQFF
TRBJ1-1	TRBV5-1	TRBD1	NA	TGCGCCAGCAGCTTCTCAGGGGGAAACACTGAAGCTTTCTTT	CASSFSGGNTEAFF
TRBJ1-4	TRBV9	NA	NA	TGTGCCAGCAGCCCATACGGGGGTGATAATGAAAAACTGTTTTTT	CASSPYGGDNEKLFF
TRBJ2-1	TRBV5-6	TRBD1	NA	TGTGCCAGCAGCCTCTGGACAGGTAGCTCCTACAATGAGCAGTTCTTC	CASSLWTGSSYNEQFF
TRBJ2-7	TRBV2	TRBD1	NA	TGTGCCAGCAGTGTAAATCCGGGACAGACCTACGAGCAGTACTTC	CASSVNPGQTYEQYF
TRBJ1-2	TRBV5-1	NA	NA	TGCGCCAGCAGCCTATCACCCTTTAACTATGGCTACACCTTC	CASSLSPFNYGYTF
TRBJ2-5	TRBV9	NA	NA	TGTGCCAGCAGCACCCACCCGGGCAGGACTCTAGAGACCCAGTACTTC	CASSTHPGRTLETQYF
TRBJ1-5	TRBV3-1/TRBV3-2	NA	few	TGTGCCAGCAGCCAAGACTCCCTCCTCAATCAGCCCCAGCATTTT	CASSQDSLLNQPQHF
TRBJ2-5	TRBV11-3	NA	NA	TGTGCCAGCAGCTTAAACCAGCGAGACGCCCAGTACTTC	CASSLNQRDAQYF
TRBJ1-4	TRBV11-2	TRBD1	NA	TGTGCCAGCAGCAGACAGGGGACAACTAATGAAAAACTGTTTTTT	CASSRQGTTNEKLFF
TRBJ1-1	TRBV5-4	TRBD1	NA	TGTGCCAGCAGCGCAGACAGGGGGTATACTGAAGCTTTCTTT	CASSADRGYTEAFF
TRBJ1-5	TRBV28	TRBD1	NA	TGTGCCAGCAGTCTTCTATGGACAGGTACCGACTCCAATCAGCCCCAGCATTTT	CASSLLWTGTDSNQPQHF
TRBJ2-3	TRBV29-1	TRBD2	NA	TGCAGCGTTGCGACTAGCGGGAACACAGATACGCAGTATTTT	CSVATSGNTDTQYF
TRBJ2-1	TRBV28	NA	NA	TGTGCCAGCACCCACATCTCAGGTAGCGGAGTTGAGCAGTTCTTC	CASTHISGSGVEQFF
TRBJ2-3	TRBV7-9	TRBD2	NA	TGTGCCAGCAGCTTAAGCGGGAGGAGCACAGATACGCAGTATTTT	CASSLSGRSTDTQYF
TRBJ2-3	TRBV5-1	TRBD1	NA	TGCGCCAGCAGCTTGGTTACAGGGGACACAGATACGCAGTATTTT	CASSLVTGDTDTQYF
TRBJ1-4	TRBV7-2	NA	once	TGTGCCAGCAGCCCCAGGCGGGGTGAAAAACTGTTTTTT	CASSPRRGEKLFF
TRBJ1-2	TRBV7-8	NA	NA	TGTGCCAGCAGCTTCGGGGGGGCCTATGGCTACACCTTC	CASSFGGAYGYTF
TRBJ1-2	TRBV9	NA	once	TGTGCCAGCAGCGTAGCACAGAGCTATGGCTACACCTTC	CASSVAQSYGYTF
TRBJ2-3	TRBV9	NA	NA	TGTGCCAGCAGCGGCCGAGGCCCAGGGACAGATACGCAGTATTTT	CASSGRGPGTDTQYF
TRBJ2-3	TRBV7-3	TRBD2	NA	TGTGCCAGCAGCTTAAAGCCTAGCGGGAGACCAGATACGCAGTATTTT	CASSLKPSGRPDTQYF
TRBJ1-6	TRBV19	NA	NA	TGTGCCAGTGGGGGCGGACAGCTCACAAATAATTCACCCCTCCACTTT	CASGGGQLTNNSPLHF
TRBJ2-7	TRBV19	TRBD1	once	TGTGCCAGTAGACAGGGGGTCTCCTACGAGCAGTACTTC	CASRQGVSYEQYF
TRBJ2-2	TRBV5-4	TRBD2	NA	TGTGCCAGCAGTCTCAGCAGCGGGGGGCCGGGCGGGGAGCTGTTTTTT	CASSLSSGGPGGELFF
TRBJ1-2	TRBV5-1	NA	once	TGCGCCAGCAGTCCCTGGGGCAGGGAGGGAGGCTACACCTTC	CASSPWGREGGYTF
TRBJ1-1	TRBV2	NA	NA	TGTGCCAGCAGTGGTTACCGGGTAGACACTGAAGCTTTCTTT	CASSGYRVDTEAFF
TRBJ2-3	TRBV24-1	TRBD1	NA	TGTGCCACCGCCGGGACAGGGAACACAGATACGCAGTATTTT	CATAGTGNTDTQYF
TRBJ1-5	TRBV10-3	NA	NA	TGTGCCATCAGTGAAAGGCAGGACAATCAGCCCCAGCATTTT	CAISERQDNQPQHF
TRBJ1-6	TRBV28	TRBD1	NA	TGTGCCAGCAGTCCCCGGACAGGGGGCGGGGGCTCACCCCTCCACTTT	CASSPRTGGGGSPLHF
TRBJ2-7	TRBV28	TRBD1	NA	TGTGCCAGCAGTTTAGGGGGACAGCCCTACGAGCAGTACTTC	CASSLGGQPYEQYF
TRBJ2-5	TRBV6-5	TRBD2	NA	TGTGCCAGCAGAGACGGACCTCGGGGGGAAGAGACCCAGTACTTC	CASRDGPRGEETQYF